This passage covers 28 T cell receptor beta chains from one sample sequenced in a study of blood T cell repertoires in COVID-19. Some clones are missing from TCRdb's copy, which holds only in-frame ones; the method was immunoSEQ multiplex PCR. The data contain just over 300,000 clones, about 88% of them singletons. Sequencing used PBMCs or T cells enriched from blood (not recorded which). All receptors come from a woman aged 40 to 50 who had recovered from COVID-19.

The V call is TRBV11-1, the J call TRBJ1-2; D is unclear. Looked up from germline, CDR1 is SGHAT and CDR2 is FQDESV (reference sequence). This CDR3 has 13 amino acids. Trimming stripped 5 bases from V and 2 bases from J, with 9 bases between. CDR3 sequence reads: CASSPPRNYGYTF. The CDR3 nucleotides are TGTGCCAGCAGCCCCCCCCGGAACTATGGCTACACCTTC.

The chain recombines TRBV4-1 with TRBJ2-7; D not resolved. The CDR3 extends over 15 amino acids. Germline values: CDR1 MGHRA, CDR2 YSYEKL. The V end lost 0 bases, the J end lost 2 bases, and 11 bases lay between the germline ends. CDR3: CASSQERRLAYEQYF. DNA of the CDR3: TGCGCCAGCAGCCAAGAACGAAGACTGGCCTACGAGCAGTACTTC.

This clone has more than one count but fewer than ten. V is TRBV27 and J is TRBJ2-7; D is undetermined. This CDR3 contains 14 residues. The germline CDR1 and CDR2 sequences are MNHEY and SMNVEV (reference sequence). The V end lost 6 bases, the J end lost 2 bases, and 14 bases lay between the germline ends. The CDR3 DNA reads as TGTGCCAGCAGACCCCCCCAGGCTACCTACGAGCAGTACTTC. Encoded protein: CASRPPQATYEQYF.

This clone appeared once. The chain has TRBV19 and TRBJ2-2; weak D call: TRBD1 (6 bases). V lost 0 bases and J lost 5, with 10 bases in between. Germline V gives CDR1 LNHDA, CDR2 SQIVND (reference sequence). This CDR3 spans 15 amino acids. CDR3 DNA sequence: TGTGCCAGTAGTATAGAACAGGGTCCGACCGGGGAGCTGTTTTTT. Its protein product is CASSIEQGPTGELFF.

This clone showed up just once. The J gene is TRBJ2-5, the V gene TRBV7-3, with 10 bases aligning to TRBD2. The junction had 5 bases not matched to a gene; V was cut back by 2 bases and J by 5 bases. The germline V gene has CDR1 SGHTA and CDR2 FQGTGA. The CDR3 length is 15 residues. CDR3 loop: CASSLGPTSGETQYF. The CDR3 bases are TGTGCCAGCAGCTTAGGCCCGACTAGCGGGGAGACCCAGTACTTC.

The J gene is TRBJ1-1, the V gene TRBV3-1 (or the pseudogene TRBV3-2); D ambiguous. Trimming shortened V by 3 bases and J by 0 bases, and 17 bases separated the two germline ends. CDR3 length equals 17 residues. The germline CDR1 and CDR2 sequences are LGHDT and YNNKEL (reference sequence). The CDR3 DNA reads as TGTGCCAGCAGCCACCCCCCGGCAGGCAAGATGAACACTGAAGCTTTCTTT. Protein sequence: CASSHPPAGKMNTEAFF.

This chain links TRBV4-3 with TRBJ2-1, with TRBD1 identical over 7 bases. Germline CDR1 is LGHNA and CDR2 is YSLEER. The CDR3 is made up of 16 amino acids. J gave up 3 bases and V 2 bases, and 7 bases lay outside the gene matches. CDR3 residues: CASSQRPGQYYNEQFF. CDR3 sequence (DNA): TGCGCCAGCAGCCAACGCCCGGGACAGTACTACAATGAGCAGTTCTTC.

The chain joins TRBV7-9 to TRBJ1-2; TRBD1 matches 9 bases. Germline CDR1 reads SEHNR; CDR2 reads FQNEAQ (reference sequence). The V gene end was trimmed by 1 base and the J gene end by 5 bases; junction bases not matched to a gene: 5. This CDR3 contains 15 residues. The CDR3 sequence is CASSLGDRVWYGYTF. The CDR3 coding sequence is TGTGCCAGCAGCTTAGGGGACAGGGTTTGGTATGGCTACACCTTC.

The chain carries TRBV3-1 (or the pseudogene TRBV3-2) and TRBJ2-7; TRBD1 aligns across 7 bases. After removal of 3 bases from V and 2 bases from J, the junction contained 7 bases not matched to a gene. Germline CDR1 and CDR2: LGHDT and YNNKEL (reference sequence). The CDR3 contains 15 residues. DNA of the CDR3: TGTGCCAGCAGCCAGGGCCCGGGACAGCCCTACGAGCAGTACTTC. Its translation: CASSQGPGQPYEQYF.

The chain joins TRBV24-1 to TRBJ1-5; 7 nucleotides align to TRBD1. Per germline, CDR1 KGHDR and CDR2 SFDVKD. CDR3 length: 16 amino acids. The V gene end was trimmed by 3 bases and the J gene end by 3 bases; junction bases not matched to a gene: 7. CDR3 nucleotide sequence: TGTGCCACCAGTGATAACCAGGGGGGTAACAATCAGCCCCAGCATTTT. Translating it yields CATSDNQGGNNQPQHF.

The chain couples TRBV7-9 to TRBJ1-2; no clear D gene. The CDR3 contains 16 residues. Germline V gene sequence: CDR1 SEHNR, CDR2 FQNEAQ (reference sequence). V was trimmed by 2 bases and J by 0 bases, leaving 13 bases between them. This CDR3 reads CASSLYLGAANYGYTF. CDR3 DNA sequence: TGTGCCAGCAGCTTATATTTGGGAGCAGCTAACTATGGCTACACCTTC.

A word on this clone: At the DNA level, this CDR3 is encoded by other sequences in the same sample as well. The CDR3 coding sequence is TGTGCCTGGACACCGGGAGGAAACACCATATATTTT. It encodes CAWTPGGNTIYF. The chain uses TRBV30 and TRBJ1-3; D not resolved. The CDR3 extends over 12 amino acids. The V end lost 4 bases, the J end lost 4 bases, and 8 bases lay between the germline ends. Germline CDR1 is GTSNPN and CDR2 is SVGIG (reference sequence). Filled out from reference TRBV30 and TRBJ1-3, the complete variable domain reads SQTIHQWPATLVQPVGSPLSLECTVEGTSNPNLYWYRQAAGRGLQLLFYSVGIGQISSEVPQNLSASRPQDRQFILSSKKLLLSDSGFYLCAWTPGGNTIYFGEGSWLTVV.

V is TRBV6-1 and J is TRBJ2-5, with 9 positions matching TRBD1. Trimming removed 2 bases from V and 2 bases from J; junction bases left unmatched: 6. The CDR3 has 16 amino acids. CDR1 and CDR2 from the germline V gene are MNHNS and SASEGT. Here the CDR3 reads CASSERSTGGQETQYF. The CDR3 DNA reads TGTGCCAGCAGTGAAAGGTCGACAGGGGGGCAAGAGACCCAGTACTTC.

The V and J genes are TRBV28 and TRBJ2-7; 12 nucleotides line up with TRBD2. The germline CDR1 and CDR2 sequences are MDHEN and SYDVKM. J was trimmed by 3 bases and V by 8 bases; bases with no gene match: 8. This CDR3 region has 15 residues. CDR3 nucleotide sequence: TGTGCCAGCGGATATCTAGCGGGGGGGCTCTACGAGCAGTACTTC. Translation: CASGYLAGGLYEQYF.

This clone has only a few counts. This chain joins TRBV4-2 and TRBJ2-7; TRBD2 matches 11 bases. V gave up 5 bases and J gave up 7 bases; unmatched junction bases: 4. The V gene's germline CDR1 is LGHNA and CDR2 YNFKEQ. There are 13 residues in the CDR3. CDR3 sequence: CASSDTSGREQYF. CDR3 nucleotide sequence: TGTGCCAGCAGCGATACTAGCGGGAGAGAGCAGTACTTC.

About this clone itself: One end of the junction does not line up with germline, which may come from a read error. The chain uses TRBV7-2 and TRBJ2-1; the match to TRBD2 covers 9 bases. This CDR3 is 14 amino acids long. Germline V gene lookup returns CDR1 SGHTA and CDR2 FQGNSA. The CDR3 region is CASNLAGALNEQFF. Here the CDR3 DNA reads TGTGCCAGCAACTTAGCGGGAGCCCTAAATGAGCAGTTCTTC.

This sequence joins TRBV11-3 and TRBJ1-3; TRBD1 agrees at 8 bases. This CDR3 region has 15 residues. Germline lookup yields CDR1 SGHNT and CDR2 YENEEA. J was trimmed by 4 bases and V by 4 bases; bases with no gene match: 6. CDR3: CASSSYRGLGNTIYF. CDR3 DNA: TGTGCCAGCAGCTCGTACAGGGGGTTGGGAAACACCATATATTTT.

V gene TRBV11-1 combines with J gene TRBJ2-7; 9 positions agree with TRBD2. CDR3 length equals 15 residues. Germline V gives CDR1 SGHAT, CDR2 FQDESV (reference sequence). The trim removed 3 bases at V and 3 bases at J, leaving 6 bases unmatched. CDR3: CASSFVAGVSYEQYF. The CDR3 DNA follows: TGTGCCAGCAGCTTTGTAGCGGGGGTTAGCTACGAGCAGTACTTC. Full variable domain (outside the CDR3, taken from reference TRBV11-1 and TRBJ2-7): EAEVAQSPRYKITEKSQAVAFWCDPISGHATLYWYRQILGQGPELLVQFQDESVVDDSQLPKDRFSAERLKGVDSTLKIQPAELGDSAMYLCASSFVAGVSYEQYFGPGTRLTVT.

This chain uses TRBV5-4 with TRBJ2-3, with unresolved D. There are 15 residues in the CDR3. CDR1 is SGHNT and CDR2 is YYREEE in the germline V gene (reference sequence). V shed 0 bases and J shed 2 bases, with 10 bases lying between them. CDR3 nucleotide sequence: TGTGCCAGCAGCTTGGGCGGCCAGTCCACAGATACGCAGTATTTT. This translates into CASSLGGQSTDTQYF.

The chain joins TRBV28 to TRBJ1-4; 9 bases agree with TRBD1. V dropped 6 bases and J dropped 6; count of bases not matched to a gene: 5. Germline V gives CDR1 MDHEN, CDR2 SYDVKM. The CDR3 sequence is 14 residues long. CDR3 coding DNA: TGTGCCAGCAGCCAGACAGGGGGGTATGAAAAACTGTTTTTT. Translating gives CASSQTGGYEKLFF. The full variable domain, with the rest looked up from reference TRBV28 and TRBJ1-4, is DVKVTQSSRYLVKRTGEKVFLECVQDMDHENMFWYRQDPGLGLRLIYFSYDVKMKEKGDIPEGYSVSREKKERFSLILESASTNQTSMYLCASSQTGGYEKLFFGSGTQLSVL.

Written as DNA, the CDR3 is TGTGCCAGCGGAGGACAGGGGGCCTACAATGAGCAGTTCTTC. It specifies CASGGQGAYNEQFF. The gene calls are TRBV18 and TRBJ2-1; 10 nucleotides match TRBD1. Germline-derived CDR1 and CDR2 are KGHSH and LQKENI. The junction had 3 bases not matched to a gene; V was cut back by 8 bases and J by 2 bases. This CDR3 comprises 14 residues. Based on the CDR3 plus reference TRBV18 and TRBJ2-1, the full variable domain is NAGVMQNPRHLVRRRGQEARLRCSPMKGHSHVYWYRQLPEEGLKFMVYLQKENIIDESGMPKERFSAEFPKEGPSILRIQQVVRGDSAAYFCASGGQGAYNEQFFGPGTRLTVL.

The chain combines TRBV10-1 with TRBJ2-4, with unresolved D. The CDR3 sequence is 13 residues long. Deletions cut 0 bases from V and 4 bases from J, with 4 bases between. Germline CDR1 WNHNN, CDR2 SYGVQD (reference sequence). CDR3 bases: TGCGCCAGCAGTGAGTCTCCGAAAAACATTCAGTACTTC. It encodes CASSESPKNIQYF.

The J gene is TRBJ1-6, the V gene TRBV25-1; D uncertain. CDR1 is MGHDK, CDR2 SYGVNS, per germline. The germline V and J ends were trimmed by 5 bases and 0 bases, with 17 bases remaining between them. The CDR3 is 18 amino acids. The CDR3 DNA reads TGTGCCAGCAGTCCCCTTTCGGGGTCTAGCTCCTATAATTCACCCCTCCACTTT. Its protein is CASSPLSGSSSYNSPLHF.

The chain carries TRBV5-1 and TRBJ2-2; 14 bases align to TRBD2. Germline lookup yields CDR1 SGHRS and CDR2 YFSETQ. CDR3 length: 18 amino acids. The V gene end was trimmed by 7 bases and the J gene end by 0 bases; junction bases not matched to a gene: 8. The CDR3 region has the DNA TGCGCCAGCCTATCCGGGACTAGCGGGGGCCCGAACACCGGGGAGCTGTTTTTT. It codes for CASLSGTSGGPNTGELFF.

J is TRBJ2-2 and V is TRBV6-4, with D perhaps matching TRBD1 (6 bases). V dropped 7 bases and J dropped 1 base, with 10 bases sitting between them. The CDR3 has 14 residues. In germline, CDR1 is MRHNA, CDR2 SNTAGT. The CDR3 here is CASKQGQNTGELFF. DNA of the CDR3: TGTGCCAGCAAGCAGGGACAGAACACCGGGGAGCTGTTTTTT.

The chain couples TRBV7-2 to TRBJ2-3; TRBD2 agrees at 8 bases. Looked up from germline, CDR1 is SGHTA and CDR2 is FQGNSA. J lost 4 bases, V lost 4 bases, and 7 bases had no gene match. The length of the CDR3 is 15 residues. The CDR3 nucleotides read TGTGCCAGCAGCTCGGGACTAGGGGGGTCAGATACGCAGTATTTT. Translation gives CASSSGLGGSDTQYF.

The chain recombines TRBV7-8 with TRBJ2-3; 9 bases map to TRBD1. Trimming removed 5 bases from V and 11 bases from J; junction bases left unmatched: 8. CDR3 length: 13 amino acids. Germline V CDR1 and CDR2: SGHVS, FQNEAQ. The CDR3, as DNA: TGTGCCAGCAGCCGGCAGGGACAGGGTTGGCAGTATTTT. It specifies CASSRQGQGWQYF.

The rearrangement joins TRBV5-1 to TRBJ2-3, with 13 bases that match TRBD2. Germline trimming cut 0 bases from V and 6 bases from J; bases unmatched to any gene: 4. The CDR3 extends over 16 amino acids. Germline V CDR1 and CDR2: SGHRS, YFSETQ. The CDR3 loop is CASSLGLAGGSDTQYF. CDR3 nucleotides: TGCGCCAGCAGCTTGGGACTAGCGGGGGGATCGGATACGCAGTATTTT.